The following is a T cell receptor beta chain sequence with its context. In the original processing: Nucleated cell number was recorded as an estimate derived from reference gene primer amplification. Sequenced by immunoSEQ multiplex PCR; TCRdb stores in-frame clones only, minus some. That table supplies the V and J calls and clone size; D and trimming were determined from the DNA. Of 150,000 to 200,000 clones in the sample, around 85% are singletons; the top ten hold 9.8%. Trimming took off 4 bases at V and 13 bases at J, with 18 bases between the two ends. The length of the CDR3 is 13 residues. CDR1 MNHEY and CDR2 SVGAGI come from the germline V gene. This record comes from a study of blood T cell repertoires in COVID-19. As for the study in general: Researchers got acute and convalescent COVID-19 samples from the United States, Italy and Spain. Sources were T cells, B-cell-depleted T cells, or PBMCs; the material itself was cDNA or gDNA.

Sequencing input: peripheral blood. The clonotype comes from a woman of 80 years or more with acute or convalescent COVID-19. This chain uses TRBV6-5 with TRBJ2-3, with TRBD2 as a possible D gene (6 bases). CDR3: CASSLRGKNLEYF. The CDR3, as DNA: TGTGCCAGCAGTTTGCGCGGGAAAAATCTTGAGTATTTT.